This T cell receptor (beta chain) is from a study of T-cell reconstitution after alpha-beta-depleted transplantation in children. This clonotype has a handful of counts. Preparation of the TCRbeta library was carried out with unique molecular identifiers. TCRdb processed the PCR reads anew with MiXCR; each CDR3 protein has one entry. The sample includes about 110,000 distinct CDR3 sequences, more than 20% of them seen just once. CDR1 and CDR2 (germline): SGDLS, YYNGEE. The length of the CDR3 is 13 residues. V was shortened by 5 bases and J by 2 bases, with 9 bases between the two germline ends. The sequencing here drew on PBMCs, mostly from graft donor cells, taken 180 days after TCRalphabeta/CD19-depleted stem cell transplant. The TCR originated in a male patient between 2 and 9 years old who had a stem cell transplant for chronic granulomatous disease, so the T cells may come from the graft donor. The V gene is TRBV9, the J gene TRBJ2-3, with D hard to call. In DNA, the CDR3 is TGTGCCAGCAGACGTGGGTCCACAGATACGCAGTATTTT. Its protein product is CASRRGSTDTQYF.